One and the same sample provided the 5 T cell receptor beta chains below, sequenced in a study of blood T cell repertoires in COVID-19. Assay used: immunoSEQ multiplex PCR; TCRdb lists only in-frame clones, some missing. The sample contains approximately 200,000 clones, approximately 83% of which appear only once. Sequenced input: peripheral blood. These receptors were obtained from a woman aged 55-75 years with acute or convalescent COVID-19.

CDR3 in amino acids: CASSSREFLANVLTF. DNA for the CDR3: TGTGCCAGCAGCTCTCGAGAATTTTTGGCCAACGTCCTGACTTTC. V gene TRBV7-8 combines with J gene TRBJ2-6; the D is unclear. In germline, CDR1 is SGHVS, CDR2 FQNEAQ. This CDR3 is 15 amino acids long. V shed 4 bases and J shed 6 bases, with 13 bases lying between them.

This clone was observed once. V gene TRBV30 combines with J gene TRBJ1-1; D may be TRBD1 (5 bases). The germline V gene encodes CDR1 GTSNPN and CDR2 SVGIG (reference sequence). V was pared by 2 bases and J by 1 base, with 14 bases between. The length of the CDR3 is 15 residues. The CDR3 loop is CAWSSPRTRNTEAFF. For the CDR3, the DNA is TGTGCCTGGAGTAGCCCGCGGACAAGGAACACTGAAGCTTTCTTT.

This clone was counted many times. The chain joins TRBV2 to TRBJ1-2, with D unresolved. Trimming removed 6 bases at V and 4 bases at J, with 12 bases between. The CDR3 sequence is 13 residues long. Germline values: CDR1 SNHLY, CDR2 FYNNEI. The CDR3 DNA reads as TGTGCCAGCAGGGGAGTGACGGGCTATGGCTACACCTTC. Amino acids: CASRGVTGYGYTF.

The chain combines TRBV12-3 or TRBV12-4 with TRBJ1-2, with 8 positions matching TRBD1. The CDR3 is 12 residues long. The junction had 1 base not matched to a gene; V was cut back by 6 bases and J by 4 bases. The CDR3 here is CASRGTGYGYTF. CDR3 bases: TGTGCCAGCAGGGGGACAGGCTATGGCTACACCTTC.

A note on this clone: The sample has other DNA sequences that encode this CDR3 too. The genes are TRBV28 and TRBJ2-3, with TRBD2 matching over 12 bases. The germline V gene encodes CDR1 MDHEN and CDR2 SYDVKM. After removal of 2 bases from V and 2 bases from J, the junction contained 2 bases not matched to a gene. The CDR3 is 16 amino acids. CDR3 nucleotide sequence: TGTGCCAGCAGTTTAACTAGCGGGGGGCTCACAGATACGCAGTATTTT. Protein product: CASSLTSGGLTDTQYF. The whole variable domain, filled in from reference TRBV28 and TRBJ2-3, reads DVKVTQSSRYLVKRTGEKVFLECVQDMDHENMFWYRQDPGLGLRLIYFSYDVKMKEKGDIPEGYSVSREKKERFSLILESASTNQTSMYLCASSLTSGGLTDTQYFGPGTRLTVL.